This TCR beta chain derives from a study of blood T cell repertoires in COVID-19 (TCRdb year 2020). For context, the study as a whole: Samples from collaborators originated in the United States, Italy and Spain and spanned both the acute and convalescent phases of COVID-19. Where available, HLA class I and class II types were obtained from metadata supplied by the sample provider rather than from assay-based typing. The dataset comprised deeply sampled blood TCRbeta repertoires from subjects exposed to, actively infected with, or recovered from COVID-19. A de-identified subject ID, COVID-19 status, age in years and sex were almost always included in the sample metadata. The material from the prospective study consisted of cDNA or gDNA derived from T cells, B-cell-depleted T cells, or PBMCs. The repertoires were made available in a free public database intended to serve as a resource for research on the immune response to SARS-CoV-2. Samples came from the ongoing ImmuneRACE study (first 160 participants) plus 1,254 subjects from 6 global collaborators.

This clone was counted a single time. Its specific antigen is unknown. Base qualities were left out, and no much larger clone turns up one base away. Whole blood was collected in K2EDTA tubes by collaborating institutions according to the institutions' own protocols. For TCRbeta analysis, collaborators shipped samples in one of three forms: frozen whole blood, isolated PBMCs, or DNA extracted from either of those sample types. General conclusions and limits of the study: The amount of clinical and demographic metadata varied by source and participant and was provided uncurated.

The V and J ends are trimmed by 1 base and 8 bases, leaving 9 bases between them. The CDR3 runs 13 residues from the cysteine to the phenylalanine. The DNA shown is the 39-base CDR3, in frame from base 1. CDR1 GTSNPN and CDR2 SVGIG are derived from the germline V gene (reference sequence). The immunoSEQ Assay, a bias-controlled multiplex PCR, was used to amplify TCRbeta CDR3 regions from genomic DNA. The paper's data handling went like this. Nucleated cell counts per sample were estimated from amplification of reference gene primers within the assay. To quantify the absolute abundance of each unique TCRbeta CDR3 rearrangement, sequence reads were collapsed and filtered. For each sample, productive Simpson clonality was calculated as the square root of Simpson's diversity index over productive rearrangements. What TCRdb holds here is the immuneACCESS table cut down to in-frame rearrangements. Part of the clones is not present; checked against another copy, under half of the missing clones reflect an unresolved V gene, and the others are unexplained. That table is the source of V, J and clone size, and D and trimming were worked out from the DNA. This sample holds 150,000 to 200,000 clones; about 89% were observed only once. Jointly, the top ten make up about 3.5% of the sample.

The V and J genes are TRBV30 and TRBJ1-6, with the D gene uncertain. Sequencing was done on a sample of peripheral blood. The TCR sequence derives from a man between 70 and 80 years old with acute or convalescent COVID-19. The CDR3 in this case is CAWSDGFDSPLHF. The nucleotides read TGTGCCTGGAGTGACGGTTTTGATTCACCCCTCCACTTT.